The subject of this entry is one T cell receptor beta chain. The antigen is undetermined. This record comes from a study of beta chain features in type 1 diabetes. The study's findings and limits: Fewer insertions but more deletions were seen at VDJ junctions in type 1 diabetes patients. For cells with high TCR expression, cDNA sequencing could yield over-representation.

The CDR3 is 15 residues long. Trimming at V came to 7 bases and at J to 3 bases, leaving 6 bases not matched to a gene. Germline CDR1 is SGHTA and CDR2 is FQGNSA. Every isolated RNA sample was fully reverse transcribed, so sequencing captured expressed TCRB transcripts. Measured with immunoSEQ multiplex PCR; TCRdb has only the in-frame clones, and not every one. The data show 900,000 or so clones, with under 20% seen just once and 0.023% held by the top ten. Approximately 0.11 L of blood, on average, came from one heparinised draw per donor. Researchers reported sorting CD4+ naive, central memory, regulatory and stem cell-like memory cells via CD45RO/CCR7/CD25/CD127/CD95/CD27.

The clonotype was recovered from a woman younger than 35 in good health. This chain uses TRBV7-2 with TRBJ2-1; 10 bases fit TRBD2. Sequencing input: naive CD4+ T cells from blood. This CDR3 reads CASTYSSGGYNEQFF. DNA of the CDR3: TGTGCCAGCACCTATTCTAGCGGGGGCTACAATGAGCAGTTCTTC.